This T cell receptor beta chain was sequenced in a study of cytomegalovirus exposure and HLA in healthy donors (dated by TCRdb to the late 2010s). For context, the study as a whole: According to a later analysis, one platform produced both the 120 validation repertoires and the 666 repertoires of the first cohort. The study aimed to test whether signatures of past pathogen exposure could be identified by cataloging public T cell receptors. In addition to the first cohort of 500 to 850 subjects, a separate validation cohort of around 110 different subjects was used. The study combined high-throughput TCR immunosequencing, statistical association of individual TCRs with disease status, and machine learning to predict cytomegalovirus infection status.

The receptor library was made with the immunoSEQ multiplex PCR assay. Per the original workflow: A statistical classification framework was built to diagnose cytomegalovirus status from the catalog of TCR beta chain sequences. Drawn from immuneACCESS, this table holds only the in-frame rearrangements with V and J called that TCRdb kept. Clones are partly lost; checked studies trace under half to an unresolved V gene and leave the rest unexplained. For V, J and clone size, that table is used; D and trimming come from the DNA. Present in this sample are nearly 110,000 clones, approximately 90% of which were seen just once. The top ten constitute about 1.8% of the sample. Donors formed part of the validation cohort, which comprised approximately 130 subjects and was distinct from the first cohort of under 850 subjects. General study outcomes and caveats: In the study, around 150 TCR beta chains were listed as associated with cytomegalovirus. Most TCR sequences were observed very rarely across donors, whereas some public TCRs were present in many individuals. According to the authors, the approach could potentially be generalized to other disease states and immunological phenotypes. The classifier was reported to diagnose cytomegalovirus status with high specificity and sensitivity in both the original and validation cohorts. A later analysis had no HLA typing for the validation cohort, so co-occurrence there was scored across all 110 or so repertoires. A few of the identified cytomegalovirus-associated TCR beta chains were confirmed in vitro to be specific for cytomegalovirus antigens. In a later analysis, TCRs clustered in the first cohort were found to also tend to co-occur in the 120 or so validation repertoires, with 94% of cluster scores above 0.

This clone was seen a handful of times. Its specific antigen is unknown. No base quality values were provided; no much bigger clone lies one nucleotide off. The germline V gene supplies CDR1 SGHDN and CDR2 FVKESK. The junction shows trimming of 1 base on V and 0 bases on J, plus 3 bases between the germline ends. The CDR3 runs 13 amino acids, cysteine and phenylalanine included. Only the CDR3 DNA stays, 39 bases, in frame from base 1. The chain couples TRBV14 to TRBJ1-1; a confident D gene designation cannot be given. The receptor comes from a woman aged 18-30 years in good health and CMV-seropositive. Source material: PBMCs. The CDR3 reads as follows: CASSQGMNTEAFF. The nucleotide sequence reads TGTGCCAGCAGCCAAGGTATGAACACTGAAGCTTTCTTT.